The present T cell receptor (beta chain) was sequenced within a study of T cell responses to AZD1222 COVID-19 vaccine. Study observations and caveats: Along spike, vaccine-associated CD4 TCRs were found throughout, with dominance at 160-218 and 743-854.

Trimming took off 1 base at V and 4 bases at J, with 14 bases between the two ends. This CDR3 has 16 residues. Germline CDR1 SGHVS, CDR2 FQNEAQ. Note on this clone: The antigen remains undetermined.

Sequencing was performed with immunoSEQ multiplex PCR; in TCRdb, only in-frame clones are kept and a portion is missing. The table includes 90,000 to 120,000 clones, over 80% detected once. Sequenced material: peripheral blood, taken 28 days after the second AZD1222 dose. The J gene is TRBJ1-3, the V gene TRBV7-8; D is possibly TRBD1 (6 bases). The source is an adult who received the AZD1222 COVID-19 vaccine. DNA of the CDR3: TGTGCCAGCAGCTTAGGACCACAGGGTGCGGGAAACACCATATATTTT. Translation: CASSLGPQGAGNTIYF.